The 7 T cell receptor beta chains given below trace back to one sample, sequenced in a study of T cells expressing NK-cell markers. From the 5' RACE reads, TCRdb lists one entry per CDR3 protein and no DNA. The sample's table shows about 380,000 distinct CDR3 sequences. Material for sequencing was blood T cells: a sorted CD56 or NKG2C T cell subset, CD4+ or CD8+ T cells, or bulk PBMC T cells (not recorded which). These receptors all come from a man aged 18-70 years in good health.

This chain connects TRBV11-1 to TRBJ2-4; the D call from TCRdb, TRBD1, cannot be confirmed without DNA. The CDR3 has 18 residues. Germline assignment: CDR1 SGHAT and CDR2 FQDESV (reference sequence). CDR3 protein: CASSTLTTGGLAKNIQYF. Full variable domain (rest looked up from reference TRBV11-1 and TRBJ2-4): EAEVAQSPRYKITEKSQAVAFWCDPISGHATLYWYRQILGQGPELLVQFQDESVVDDSQLPKDRFSAERLKGVDSTLKIQPAELGDSAMYLCASSTLTTGGLAKNIQYFGAGTRLSVL.

This rearrangement joins TRBV2 to TRBJ1-6. The length of the CDR3 is 16 residues. Germline CDR1 reads SNHLY; CDR2 reads FYNNEI. The CDR3 protein is CASRLSVGVGNSPLHF.

The V and J genes are TRBV6-5 and TRBJ1-1; as DNA is missing, the TRBD1 call by TCRdb cannot be tested. Per germline, CDR1 MNHEY and CDR2 SVGAGI. The length of the CDR3 is 16 residues. This chain's CDR3 is CASRTRDRGDADEAFF.

The rearrangement links TRBV10-3 to TRBJ2-7. CDR1 is ENHRY and CDR2 is SYGVKD in the germline V gene. CDR3 length: 13 amino acids. The CDR3 loop is CAISRGAPYEQYF.

This sequence joins TRBV6-1 and TRBJ1-2; TCRdb returns TRBD1, unconfirmable since there is no DNA. CDR3 length equals 15 residues. CDR1 and CDR2 from the germline V gene are MNHNS and SASEGT. CDR3 residues: CASSEGTGGFYGYTF.

The chain recombines TRBV6-5 with TRBJ2-5; the TCRdb call, TRBD1, lacks DNA for checking. The CDR3 sequence is 14 residues long. Germline V CDR1 and CDR2: MNHEY, SVGAGI. CDR3 protein: CASSYKGLGETQYF.

V usage is TRBV10-3 and J usage is TRBJ2-3; the D call from TCRdb, TRBD1, cannot be confirmed without DNA. CDR1 and CDR2 (germline): ENHRY, SYGVKD. The CDR3 contains 14 residues. CDR3 loop: CAIRPQESTDTQYF.